The TCR beta chain described here comes from a study of T-cell memory formation after mild COVID-19 listed by TCRdb under 2021. Some background on the complete study: Most TCR sequence clusters were specific to one of the two donors. In a couple of donors, T-cell clones that expanded and contracted after mild COVID-19 were tracked by sequencing TCRalpha and TCRbeta repertoires over time. The cohort was made up of two young adult volunteers, one female and one male, who were previously healthy.

Sequencing was carried out with an Illumina NovaSeq 6000. cDNA libraries for TCRalpha and TCRbeta were prepared by 5'RACE using constant-segment primers, with sample barcodes and unique molecular identifiers added. RNA was extracted from every sample with Trizol reagent. Library amplification was performed in two PCR steps, and a second sample barcode and Illumina TruSeq adapters were introduced in the second step. Sequencing of libraries was performed on an Illumina NovaSeq with 2 x 150 bp paired-end reads. Regarding the original processing steps: Demultiplexing of reads and collapsing into UMI-guided consensus sequences were performed with migec v1.2.7. With mixcr v2.1.11, UMI consensuses were aligned to TRA and TRB V and J templates and assembled into clonotypes. Clonotypes were classified as expanded or contracted when called significant by both edgeR and NoisET, with noise models trained on biological replicates. For edgeR calls, the cutoffs were a false discovery rate-adjusted p below 0.01 and a log2 fold-change threshold of 1. As an exploratory analysis of dynamics, max-normalized trajectories of the 1000 most abundant clonotypes were examined by PCA with hierarchical clustering. The CD4 or CD8 phenotype of responding clones was assigned using the separately sequenced CD4+ and CD8+ repertoires. The raw public reads went through TCRdb reprocessing: fastp at Q25, MiXCR clone calling, in-frame beta chains kept. Identical CDR3 protein sequences are pooled into one entry, listed with their most common genes and DNA. TCRdb, not the original authors, processed these V and J calls. Here the sample has a few hundred thousand distinct CDR3 sequences; 15% to 20% occur a single time. About 22% of the sample belongs to the ten largest clones.

The sample holds a few counts of this clonotype. Its antigen remains undetermined. No clone much larger than this one lies a single base away; base qualities are absent. Ficoll-Paque density gradient centrifugation was the method used to isolate PBMCs. General findings and caveats noted by the study authors: From day 15 to 85, contracting clones showed balanced CD4/CD8 phenotypes, whereas a second wave of clones that expanded from day 15 to 37 leaned towards CD4+. Only two mild cases were covered by the study, and larger cohorts that include severe cases with pre-infection samples were considered necessary. The detection of some responding clones in pre-infection memory suggests that pre-existing cross-reactive memory T cells joined the SARS-CoV-2 response. Contracting CD4+ clones appeared mostly in the CM and EM memory subsets, whereas CD8+ clones were enriched in EMRA. SARS-CoV-2 specificity was not confirmed for the second-wave clones peaking on day 37.

The germline V gene sets CDR1 to MDHEN and CDR2 to SYDVKM. V and J are truncated by 5 bases and 3 bases respectively, leaving an intervening sequence of 17 bases. Counted from cysteine to valine, this CDR3 has 15 amino acids. Of the read, only the CDR3 DNA is kept; its 45 bases are in frame from base 1. This TCR came from a man aged 18 to 29 who had mild COVID-19 (a few samples of this study predate the infection). The sample titles of this study are shuffled in the database, so cell type and time point are left out; the donor was told from shared clones. The sequence joins TRBV28 to TRBJ2-7; the D gene assignment is perhaps TRBD1 or TRBD2, with each matching 6 bases. Sequencing was carried out using PBMCs or a T cell subset sorted from them (not recorded which). The bases are TGTGCCAGCAGTCAAGGGGGGACGCTAAACTACGAGCAGTACGTC. Translation gives CASSQGGTLNYEQYV.